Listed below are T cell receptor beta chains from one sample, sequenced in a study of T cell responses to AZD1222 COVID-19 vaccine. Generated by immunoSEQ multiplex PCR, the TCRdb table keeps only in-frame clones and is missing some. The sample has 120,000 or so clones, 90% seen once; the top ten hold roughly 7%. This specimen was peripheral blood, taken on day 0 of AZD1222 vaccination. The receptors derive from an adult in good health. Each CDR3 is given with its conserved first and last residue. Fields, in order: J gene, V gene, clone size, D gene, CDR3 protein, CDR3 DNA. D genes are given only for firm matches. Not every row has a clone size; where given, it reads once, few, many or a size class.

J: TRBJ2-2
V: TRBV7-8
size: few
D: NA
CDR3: CASSLKTWNTGELFF
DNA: TGTGCCAGCAGTTTAAAAACTTGGAACACCGGGGAGCTGTTTTTT

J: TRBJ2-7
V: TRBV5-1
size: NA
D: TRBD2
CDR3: CASSLAGGSYEQYF
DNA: TGCGCCAGCTCACTAGCGGGCGGCTCCTACGAGCAGTACTTC

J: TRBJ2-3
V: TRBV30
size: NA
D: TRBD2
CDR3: CAWSANSGRTTDTQYF
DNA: TGTGCCTGGAGTGCGAATAGCGGGAGAACCACAGATACGCAGTATTTT

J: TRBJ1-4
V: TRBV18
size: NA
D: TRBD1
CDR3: CASCRDRGSEKLFF
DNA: TGTGCCAGCTGCCGGGACAGGGGCTCCGAAAAACTGTTTTTT

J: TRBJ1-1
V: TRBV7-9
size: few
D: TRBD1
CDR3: CASSPQGAPEAFF
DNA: TGTGCCAGCAGCCCCCAGGGGGCCCCTGAAGCTTTCTTT

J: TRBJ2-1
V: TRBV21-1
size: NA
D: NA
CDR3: CASSNDLRDRGTSGKYNEQFF
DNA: TGTGCCAGCAGCAATGATCTCCGGGACAGGGGGACTAGCGGGAAGTACAATGAGCAGTTCTTC

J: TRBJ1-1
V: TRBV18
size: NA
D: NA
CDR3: CASSPQGATEAFF
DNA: TGTGCCAGCTCACCACAGGGAGCCACTGAAGCTTTCTTT

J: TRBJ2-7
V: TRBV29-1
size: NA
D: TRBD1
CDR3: CSASGQGGGEQYF
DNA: TGCAGCGCCTCGGGACAGGGTGGGGGCGAGCAGTACTTC

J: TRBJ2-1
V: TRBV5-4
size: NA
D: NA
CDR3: CASSLTGNNEQFF
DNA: TGTGCCAGCAGCTTGACAGGGAACAATGAGCAGTTCTTC

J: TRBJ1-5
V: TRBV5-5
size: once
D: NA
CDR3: CASSLVGVGSNQPQHF
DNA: TGTGCCAGCAGCTTGGTTGGGGTAGGGAGCAATCAGCCCCAGCATTTT

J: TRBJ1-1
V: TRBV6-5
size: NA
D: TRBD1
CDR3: CASTRGGRGTEAFF
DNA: TGTGCCAGCACCCGGGGCGGCAGGGGGACTGAAGCTTTCTTT

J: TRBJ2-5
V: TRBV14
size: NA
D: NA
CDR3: CASSQDRWGAQQETQYF
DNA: TGTGCCAGCAGCCAAGATCGGTGGGGGGCGCAACAAGAGACCCAGTACTTC

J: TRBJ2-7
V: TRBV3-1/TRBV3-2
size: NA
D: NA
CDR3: CASSQPLGRSYEQYF
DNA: TGTGCCAGCAGCCAGCCCCTAGGCCGCTCCTACGAGCAGTACTTC

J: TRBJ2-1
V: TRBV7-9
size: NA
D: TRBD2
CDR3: CASSPTSGRADEQFF
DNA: TGTGCCAGCAGCCCGACTAGCGGGAGGGCCGATGAGCAGTTCTTC

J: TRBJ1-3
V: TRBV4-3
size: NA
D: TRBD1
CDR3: CASSQDGQGSPALAGNTIYF
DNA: TGCGCCAGCAGCCAAGATGGACAGGGATCCCCCGCCCTTGCTGGAAACACCATATATTTT

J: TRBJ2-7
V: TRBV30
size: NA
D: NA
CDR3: CAWSVRLTLGEQYF
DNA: TGTGCCTGGAGTGTACGGTTGACCCTGGGGGAGCAGTACTTC

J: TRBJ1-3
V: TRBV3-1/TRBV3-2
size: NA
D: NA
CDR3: CASSGRQKLTGNTIYF
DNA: TGTGCCAGCAGCGGGCGACAGAAGTTAACTGGAAACACCATATATTTT

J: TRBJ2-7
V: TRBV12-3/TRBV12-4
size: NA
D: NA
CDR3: CASRIYPSYEQYF
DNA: TGTGCCAGCAGGATCTATCCTAGCTACGAGCAGTACTTC

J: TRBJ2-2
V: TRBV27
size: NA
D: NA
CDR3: CASSSNRGGTGELFF
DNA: TGTGCCAGCAGTTCCAACAGGGGAGGCACCGGGGAGCTGTTTTTT

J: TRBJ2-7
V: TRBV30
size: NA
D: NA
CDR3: CAWTRGSGGSYEQYF
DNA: TGTGCCTGGACTAGGGGCTCCGGGGGTTCCTACGAGCAGTACTTC

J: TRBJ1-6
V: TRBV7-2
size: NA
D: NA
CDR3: CASSLYRNSPLHF
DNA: TGTGCCAGCAGCTTGTATCGGAATTCACCCCTCCACTTT

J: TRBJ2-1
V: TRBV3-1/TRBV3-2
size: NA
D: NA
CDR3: CASSQERPAGPLYNEQFF
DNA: TGTGCCAGCAGCCAAGAGAGGCCCGCCGGGCCCCTCTACAATGAGCAGTTCTTC

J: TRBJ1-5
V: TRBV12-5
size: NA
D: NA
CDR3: CASVTLWPQHF
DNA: TGTGCTAGTGTCACCTTATGGCCCCAGCATTTT

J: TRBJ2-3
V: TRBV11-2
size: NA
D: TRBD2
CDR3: CASSSSAGEIDTQYF
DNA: TGTGCCAGCAGCTCGAGTGCGGGAGAGATTGATACGCAGTATTTT

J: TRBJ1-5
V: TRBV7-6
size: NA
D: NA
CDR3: CASSLGAGAGNQPQHF
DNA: TGTGCCAGCAGCTTAGGCGCCGGGGCAGGGAATCAGCCCCAGCATTTT

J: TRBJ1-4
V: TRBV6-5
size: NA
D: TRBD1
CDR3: CASNKGQGSDEKLFF
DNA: TGTGCCAGCAATAAGGGACAGGGCAGTGATGAAAAACTGTTTTTT

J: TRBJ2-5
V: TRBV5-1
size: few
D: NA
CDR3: CASSLDSETQYF
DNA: TGCGCCAGCAGCTTGGACAGTGAGACCCAGTACTTC

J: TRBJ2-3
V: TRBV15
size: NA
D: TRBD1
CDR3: CATSTPRDSGDTQYF
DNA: TGTGCCACCAGCACTCCCCGGGACAGTGGAGATACGCAGTATTTT

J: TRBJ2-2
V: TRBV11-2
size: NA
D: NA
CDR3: CASSLLLNTGELFF
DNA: TGTGCCAGCAGCTTACTCCTTAACACCGGGGAGCTGTTTTTT

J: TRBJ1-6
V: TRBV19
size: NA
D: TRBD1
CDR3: CASSMAGGSATLHF
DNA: TGTGCCAGTAGTATGGCAGGGGGTTCTGCTACCCTCCACTTT

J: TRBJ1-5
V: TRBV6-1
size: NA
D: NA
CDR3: CASSESPMRAQHF
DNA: TGTGCCAGCAGTGAAAGCCCAATGCGGGCCCAGCATTTT

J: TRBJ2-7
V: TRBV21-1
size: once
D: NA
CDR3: CASSKVSWVGRGRGQGYEQYF
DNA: TGTGCCAGCAGCAAAGTATCGTGGGTCGGTCGCGGGAGAGGACAGGGCTACGAGCAGTACTTC